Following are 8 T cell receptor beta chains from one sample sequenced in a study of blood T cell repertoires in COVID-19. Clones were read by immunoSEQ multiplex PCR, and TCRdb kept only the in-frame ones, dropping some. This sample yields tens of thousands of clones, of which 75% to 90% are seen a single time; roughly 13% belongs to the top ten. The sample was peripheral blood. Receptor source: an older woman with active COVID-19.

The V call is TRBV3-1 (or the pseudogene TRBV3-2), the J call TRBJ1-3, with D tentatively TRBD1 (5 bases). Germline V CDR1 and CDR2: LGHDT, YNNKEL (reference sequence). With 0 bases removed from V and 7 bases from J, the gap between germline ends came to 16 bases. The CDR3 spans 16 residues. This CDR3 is CASSQDSAGPANTIYF. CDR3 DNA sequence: TGTGCCAGCAGCCAAGACTCAGCAGGGCCGGCGAACACCATATATTTT.

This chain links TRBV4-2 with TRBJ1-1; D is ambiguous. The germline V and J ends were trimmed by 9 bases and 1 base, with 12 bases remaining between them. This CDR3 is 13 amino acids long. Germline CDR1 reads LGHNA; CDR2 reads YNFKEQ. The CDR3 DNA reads TGTGCCAGTGCGACACTCTCGAACACTGAAGCTTTCTTT. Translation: CASATLSNTEAFF.

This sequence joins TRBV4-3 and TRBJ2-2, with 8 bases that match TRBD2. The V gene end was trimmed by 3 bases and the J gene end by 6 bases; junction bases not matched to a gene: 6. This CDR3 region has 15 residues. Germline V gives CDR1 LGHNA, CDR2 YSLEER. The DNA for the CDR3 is TGCGCCAGCAGCCATATCTCGGGGGGGGCCGGGGAGCTGTTTTTT. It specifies CASSHISGGAGELFF.

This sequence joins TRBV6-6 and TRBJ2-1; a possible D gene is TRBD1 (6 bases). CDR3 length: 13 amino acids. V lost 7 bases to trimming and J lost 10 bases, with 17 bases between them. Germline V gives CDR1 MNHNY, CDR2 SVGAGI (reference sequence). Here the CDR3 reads CASTRGTRQEQFF. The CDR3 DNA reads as TGTGCCAGCACCAGGGGCACAAGGCAGGAGCAGTTCTTC.

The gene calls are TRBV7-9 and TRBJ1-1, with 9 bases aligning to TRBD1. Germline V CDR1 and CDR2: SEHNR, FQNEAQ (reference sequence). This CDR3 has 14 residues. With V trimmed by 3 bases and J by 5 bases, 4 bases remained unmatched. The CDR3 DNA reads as TGTGCCAGCAGCTTCCGGGACAGGGTTACTGAAGCTTTCTTT. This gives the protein CASSFRDRVTEAFF.

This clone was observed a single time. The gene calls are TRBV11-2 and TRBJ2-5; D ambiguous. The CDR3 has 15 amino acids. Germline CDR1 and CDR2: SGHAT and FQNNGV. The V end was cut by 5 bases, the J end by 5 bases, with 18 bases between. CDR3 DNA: TGTGCCAGCAGCCCAGCGTCCCGGATCGGGGAGACCCAGTACTTC. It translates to CASSPASRIGETQYF. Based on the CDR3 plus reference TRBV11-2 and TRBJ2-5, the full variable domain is EAGVAQSPRYKIIEKRQSVAFWCNPISGHATLYWYQQILGQGPKLLIQFQNNGVVDDSQLPKDRFSAERLKGVDSTLKIQPAKLEDSAVYLCASSPASRIGETQYFGPGTRLLVL.

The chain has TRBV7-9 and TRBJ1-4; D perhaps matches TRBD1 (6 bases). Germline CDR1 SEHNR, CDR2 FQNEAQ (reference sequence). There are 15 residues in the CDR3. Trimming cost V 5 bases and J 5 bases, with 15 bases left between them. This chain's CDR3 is CASSPAQGGNEKLFF. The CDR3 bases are TGTGCCAGCAGCCCCGCACAGGGCGGAAATGAAAAACTGTTTTTT.

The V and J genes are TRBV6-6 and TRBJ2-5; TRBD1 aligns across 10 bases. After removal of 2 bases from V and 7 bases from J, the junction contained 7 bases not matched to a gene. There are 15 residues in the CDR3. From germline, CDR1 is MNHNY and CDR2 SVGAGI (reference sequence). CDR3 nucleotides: TGTGCCAGCAGTTACGCGACAGGGGGCCCACGGACCCAGTACTTC. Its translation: CASSYATGGPRTQYF.